This note documents a single T cell receptor (beta chain) sequence. Sequenced by immunoSEQ multiplex PCR; TCRdb stores in-frame clones only, minus some. Of some 200,000 clones listed, roughly 82% were seen once; the top ten hold about 10%. This CDR3 comprises 15 residues. The germline CDR1 and CDR2 sequences are SGHNT and YYREEE (reference sequence). Trimming at V came to 3 bases and at J to 8 bases, leaving 5 bases not matched to a gene. This entry is derived from a study of blood T cell repertoires in COVID-19. Turning to the study itself: COVID-19 samples from acute and convalescent phases originated in the United States, Italy and Spain. PBMCs, B-cell-depleted T cells, or T cells were the source of the cDNA or gDNA that made up the material.

The receptor's source is a man aged 35 to 55 who had recovered from COVID-19. V is TRBV5-4 and J is TRBJ1-6; 10 bases align to TRBD1. Sequencing was done on a sample of PBMCs or T cells enriched from blood (not recorded which). DNA of the CDR3: TGTGCCAGCAGCTCGACAGGGGGCCGGGATTCACCCCTCCACTTT. Protein: CASSSTGGRDSPLHF.